This T cell receptor beta chain was identified during a study of vaccination and CD4 T cells after COVID-19. Whole-study context: At a median approximately 100 days (range 35 to 161) after diagnosis, post-COVID samples were drawn. Control wells got either CEFX epitopes, HIV-1 Nef peptides, or no peptide at all.

The treatment: approximately nine-day PBMC culture with coronavirus spike peptide pools or control peptides (ViraFEST assay). ViraFEST enlarged antigen-specific T cell populations with peptide pools and afterwards sequenced TCRs. US Alpha, Beta and Delta variants postdated the positive PCR dates, which ran from March to December 2020. The CDR3 loop spans 16 amino acids. Cultured CD4+ T-cell DNA underwent Oncomine TCR Beta short-read sequencing. MiXCR, applied by TCRdb to the PCR reads, yields one record per CDR3 protein. The sample gives 7,900 or so distinct CDR3 sequences, 45% to 50% of which show up once; 15% to 20% is in the top ten. Remarks on this clonotype: No antigen is known for it. One end of the junction is discordant with germline, which a read error may explain.

Sequenced input: CD4+ T cells from blood, cultured in vitro. This sequence joins TRBV23-1 and TRBJ1-1; D unclear. TRBV23-1 is annotated as an ORF whose role is uncertain. The sequence was collected from a human donor who had recovered from COVID-19. For the CDR3, the DNA is TGCGCCAGCAGTCCCCCGGGCAGTATTAGCTTGACTGAGGCTTTCTTT. Its protein is CASSPPGSISLTEAFF.